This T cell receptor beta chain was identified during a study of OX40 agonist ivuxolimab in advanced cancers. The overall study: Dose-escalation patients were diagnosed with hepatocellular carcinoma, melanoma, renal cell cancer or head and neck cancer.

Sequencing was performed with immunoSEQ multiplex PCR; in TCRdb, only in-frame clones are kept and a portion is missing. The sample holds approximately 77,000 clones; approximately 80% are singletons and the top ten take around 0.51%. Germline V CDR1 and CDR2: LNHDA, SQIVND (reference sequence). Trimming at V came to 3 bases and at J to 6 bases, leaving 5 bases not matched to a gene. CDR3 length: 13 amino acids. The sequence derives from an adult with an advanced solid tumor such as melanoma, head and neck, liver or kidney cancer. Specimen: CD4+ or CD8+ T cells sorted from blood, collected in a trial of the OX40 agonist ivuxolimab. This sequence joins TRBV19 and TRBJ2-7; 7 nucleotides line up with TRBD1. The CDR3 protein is CASSISYRGEQYF. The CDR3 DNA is TGTGCCAGTAGTATCTCTTACAGGGGCGAGCAGTACTTC.